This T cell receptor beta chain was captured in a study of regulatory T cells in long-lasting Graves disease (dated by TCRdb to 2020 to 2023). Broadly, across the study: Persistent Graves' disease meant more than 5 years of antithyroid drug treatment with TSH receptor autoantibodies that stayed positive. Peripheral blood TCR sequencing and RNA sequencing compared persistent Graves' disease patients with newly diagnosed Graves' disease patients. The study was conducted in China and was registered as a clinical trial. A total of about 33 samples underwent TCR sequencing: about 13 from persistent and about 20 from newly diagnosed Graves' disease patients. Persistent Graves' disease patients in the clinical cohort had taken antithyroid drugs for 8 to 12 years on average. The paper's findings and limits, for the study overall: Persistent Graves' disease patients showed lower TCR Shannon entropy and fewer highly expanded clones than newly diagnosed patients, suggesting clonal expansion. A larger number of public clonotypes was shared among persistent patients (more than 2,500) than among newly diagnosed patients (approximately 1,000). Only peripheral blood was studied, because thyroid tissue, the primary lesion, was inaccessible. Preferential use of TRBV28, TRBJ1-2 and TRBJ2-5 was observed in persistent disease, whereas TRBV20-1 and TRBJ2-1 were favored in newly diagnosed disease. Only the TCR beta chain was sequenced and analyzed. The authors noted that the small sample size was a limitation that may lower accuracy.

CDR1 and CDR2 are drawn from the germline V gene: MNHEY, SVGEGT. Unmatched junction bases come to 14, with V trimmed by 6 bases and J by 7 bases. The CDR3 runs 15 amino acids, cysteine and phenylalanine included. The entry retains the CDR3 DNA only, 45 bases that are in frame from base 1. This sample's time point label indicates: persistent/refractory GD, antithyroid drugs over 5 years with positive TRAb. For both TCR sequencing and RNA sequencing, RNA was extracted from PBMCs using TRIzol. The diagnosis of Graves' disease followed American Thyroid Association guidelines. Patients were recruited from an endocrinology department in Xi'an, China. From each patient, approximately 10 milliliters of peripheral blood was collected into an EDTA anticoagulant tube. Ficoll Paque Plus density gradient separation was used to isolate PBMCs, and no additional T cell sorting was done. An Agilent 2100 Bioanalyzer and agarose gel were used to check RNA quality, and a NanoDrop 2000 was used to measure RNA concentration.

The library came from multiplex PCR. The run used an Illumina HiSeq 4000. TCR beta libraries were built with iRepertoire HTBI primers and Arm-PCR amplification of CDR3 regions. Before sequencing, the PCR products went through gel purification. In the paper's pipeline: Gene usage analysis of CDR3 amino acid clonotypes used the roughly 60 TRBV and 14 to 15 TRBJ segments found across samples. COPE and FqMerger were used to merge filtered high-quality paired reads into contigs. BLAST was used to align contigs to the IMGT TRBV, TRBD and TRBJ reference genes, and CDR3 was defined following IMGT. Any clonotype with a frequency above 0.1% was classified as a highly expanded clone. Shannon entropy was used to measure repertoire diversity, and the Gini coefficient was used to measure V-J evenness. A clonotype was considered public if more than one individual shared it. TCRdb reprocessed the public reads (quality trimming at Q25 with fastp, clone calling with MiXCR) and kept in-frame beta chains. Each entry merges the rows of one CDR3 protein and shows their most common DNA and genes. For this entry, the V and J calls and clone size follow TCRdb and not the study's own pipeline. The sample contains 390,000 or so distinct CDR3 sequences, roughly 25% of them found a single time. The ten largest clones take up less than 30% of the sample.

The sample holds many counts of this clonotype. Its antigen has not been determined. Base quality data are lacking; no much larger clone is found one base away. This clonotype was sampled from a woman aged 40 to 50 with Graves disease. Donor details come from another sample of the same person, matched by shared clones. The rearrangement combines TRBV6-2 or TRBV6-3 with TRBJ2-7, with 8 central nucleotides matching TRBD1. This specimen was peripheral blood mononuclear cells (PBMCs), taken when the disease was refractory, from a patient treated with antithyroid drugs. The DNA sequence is TGTGCCAGCAGCACCTCCCCAGGACAGGGACGGGAGCAGTACTTC. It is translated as CASSTSPGQGREQYF.